These 26 T cell receptor beta chains were sequenced from one sample in a study of T cells in women clearing cervical HPV infection. The table came from immunoSEQ multiplex PCR; TCRdb's copy has only in-frame clones and leaves some out. This table lists about 31,000 clones. The sequenced sample consisted of blood buffy coat. These receptors came from a woman between 18 and 70 years old with a cervical HPV16 infection that either progressed to CIN3+ or cleared (not recorded which).

Concerning this clone itself: The CDR3 end lies 3 residues beyond the end of the read and is filled in from the germline J gene. The genes are TRBV5-1 and TRBJ1-2, with D unclear. Germline CDR1 SGHRS, CDR2 YFSETQ. The CDR3 contains 14 residues. The CDR3 bases that were read are TGCGCCAGCAGCTTGGCCGGTGGTTCCCGCGGC. This gives the protein CASSLAGGSRG. The full CDR3 sequence reads CASSLAGGSRGYTF.

On this clone: The missing CDR3 end, 3 residues past where the read stops, is filled in from the germline J gene. The V call is TRBV20-1, the J call TRBJ2-5; TRBD1 agrees at 7 bases. In germline, CDR1 is DFQATT, CDR2 SNEGSKA (reference sequence). V shed 0 bases, J shed 5 bases, and the junction held 6 bases outside the gene matches. The length of the CDR3 is 14 residues. The CDR3: CSARDLTGRETQYF. The DNA read from the CDR3 is TGCAGTGCTAGAGATTTGACAGGGCGCGAGACC.

In regard to this clone: The read ends 3 residues shy of where the CDR3 ends; the end is completed using the germline J gene. The chain is built from TRBV11-3 and TRBJ2-1; 7 nucleotides match TRBD1. CDR3 length: 15 residues. With 2 bases clipped from V and 7 bases from J, the junction kept 8 bases outside the gene matches. Germline V gene sequence: CDR1 SGHNT, CDR2 YENEEA. The CDR3 bases that were read are TGTGCCAGCAGCTTAAGACAGGGAAAAGAAAATGAG. Amino acid sequence: CASSLRQGKENE. The complete CDR3 reads CASSLRQGKENEQFF.

As to this clone: The missing CDR3 end, 3 residues past where the read stops, is filled in from the germline J gene. The chain recombines TRBV7-8 with TRBJ1-2; tentative D call: TRBD1 (5 bases). Germline loops: CDR1 SGHVS, CDR2 FQNEAQ. The CDR3 consists of 13 residues. The CDR3 loop is CASTRGPYNDYTF. The CDR3 DNA, read in part, is TGTGCCAGCACAAGGGGCCCCTACAATGAC.

Concerning this clone itself: The read comes to an end 3 residues before the CDR3 does, leaving the germline J gene to fill in the end. The V and J genes are TRBV5-1 and TRBJ2-3; possible D gene TRBD1, 6 bases. This CDR3 has 14 residues. Germline loops: CDR1 SGHRS, CDR2 YFSETQ. The V gene lost 4 bases and the J gene lost 2 bases, with 11 bases spanning the gap. The CDR3 sequence is CASSIGQSTDTQYF. The CDR3 DNA, read in part, is TGCGCCAGCAGCATCGGACAGTCCACAGATACG.

As regards this clone: The junction differs from germline at one of its ends, possibly a read error. The read ends 3 residues before the CDR3 terminus; that terminus is restored from the germline J gene. The same CDR3 arises from other DNA sequences in this sample as well. The J gene is TRBJ1-3, the V gene TRBV11-2, with TRBD1 as a possible D gene (5 bases). Germline-derived CDR1 and CDR2 are SGHAT and FQNNGV. The CDR3 covers 14 residues. The sequenced CDR3 bases are TGTGCCAGCAGCCCCCAGCTTCAGGGCAACACG. Its protein is CASSPQLQGNT. The whole CDR3 sequence is CASSPQLQGNTIYF.

About this clone itself: The CDR3 end lies 3 residues beyond the end of the read and is filled in from the germline J gene. The chain uses TRBV6-1 and TRBJ2-3; TRBD2 agrees at 7 bases. The CDR3 runs 16 residues. Germline values: CDR1 MNHNS, CDR2 SASEGT. Partial CDR3 DNA: TGTGCCAGCAGTGAGGGGGACGGGGGGAAGCAAGAGACG. Translating gives CASSEGDGGKQET. The whole CDR3 region reads CASSEGDGGKQETQYF.

Comments on this clone: Within the sample, other DNA sequences also encode this same CDR3. The sequenced part of the CDR3 DNA is TGTGCCAGCCGAGTCTTGGGGACTAGCCCCTACAATGAG. Translated, it gives CASRVLGTSPYNE. The whole CDR3 region reads CASRVLGTSPYNEQFF. This sequence joins TRBV2 and TRBJ2-1; 9 nucleotides agree with TRBD2. The CDR3 end lies 3 residues beyond the end of the read and is filled in from the germline J gene. Trimming took 8 bases from V and 2 from J; bases not matched to a gene: 10. Germline values: CDR1 SNHLY, CDR2 FYNNEI. There are 16 residues in the CDR3.

Regarding this clone: The DNA ends 3 residues before the CDR3 does, and the rest of the CDR3 is filled in from the germline J gene. The J gene is TRBJ2-3, the V gene TRBV20-1; 9 bases are a match to TRBD2. The CDR3 is 15 amino acids. From germline, CDR1 is DFQATT and CDR2 SNEGSKA (reference sequence). CDR3 region: CSARSLAGLRETQYF. Incomplete CDR3 DNA: TGCAGTGCTAGGAGTCTAGCGGGGTTGAGAGAGACG.

Concerning this clone itself: The read terminates 3 residues ahead of where the CDR3 ends, so the germline J gene completes it. This rearrangement joins TRBV18 to TRBJ1-1, with D tentatively TRBD1 (5 bases). Looked up from germline, CDR1 is KGHSH and CDR2 is LQKENI. The CDR3 sequence is 14 residues long. CDR3 residues: CASSLLAGHNEAFF. Partial CDR3 DNA: TGTGCCAGCTCATTACTAGCGGGGCACAATGAG.

About this clone itself: The read stops 3 residues short of the end of the CDR3; the missing end is completed from the germline J gene. This chain links TRBV18 with TRBJ1-2; a weak D match, TRBD1 (6 bases). In germline, CDR1 is KGHSH, CDR2 LQKENI. The CDR3 sequence is 13 residues long. Partial CDR3 DNA: TGTGCCAGTTCGACAGGAATAACAGATACC. Residues: CASSTGITDT. The CDR3, in full, reads CASSTGITDTYTF.

Concerning this clone itself: The junction does not match germline at one end; this may be a read error. The read finishes 3 residues shy of the CDR3 end, and the germline J gene is used to complete it. Additional DNA sequences in this sample encode the identical CDR3. J is TRBJ1-3 and V is TRBV7-7; D is possibly TRBD1 (5 bases). The CDR3 totals 16 residues. The germline V gene has CDR1 SSHAT and CDR2 FNYEAQ (reference sequence). The CDR3 reads CASSSPPASGGNTIYF. The sequenced CDR3 bases are TGTGCTAGCAGCTCCCCCCCAGCGTCCGGGGGAAACACT. The variable domain in full, with the rest retrieved from reference TRBV7-7 and TRBJ1-3, is GAGVSQSPRYKVTKRGQDVTLRCDPISSHATLYWYQQALGQGPEFLTYFNYEAQPDKSGLPSDRFSAERPEGSISTLTIQRTEQRDSAMYRCASSSPPASGGNTIYFGEGSWLTVV.

Concerning this clone itself: The CDR3 end falls 3 residues outside the read, so it is completed with the germline J gene. The gene calls are TRBV5-1 and TRBJ2-2; D possibly corresponds to TRBD1 (5 bases). This CDR3 contains 13 residues. Looked up from germline, CDR1 is SGHRS and CDR2 is YFSETQ. CDR3 DNA, as far as it was read: TGCGCCAGCAGCAGGGCAGGGAAGGAAAAG. This sequence encodes CASSRAGKEK. The complete CDR3 protein is CASSRAGKEKLFF.

Details on this clone: The missing CDR3 end, 3 residues past where the read stops, is filled in from the germline J gene. This rearrangement joins TRBV11-3 to TRBJ1-1; TRBD1 matches 8 bases. CDR1 is SGHNT, CDR2 YENEEA, per germline. CDR3 size: 15 residues. J gave up 0 bases and V 5 bases, and 5 bases lay outside the gene matches. The CDR3 spells CASSAAGQVNTEAFF. CDR3 DNA, as far as it was read: TGTGCCAGCAGCGCCGCGGGACAGGTGAACACTGAA. Complete variable domain (other parts from reference TRBV11-3 and TRBJ1-1): EAGVVQSPRYKIIEKKQPVAFWCNPISGHNTLYWYLQNLGQGPELLIRYENEEAVDDSQLPKDRFSAERLKGVDSTLKIQPAELGDSAVYLCASSAAGQVNTEAFFGQGTRLTVV.

Remarks on this clone: The CDR3 end is not reached by the read, which stops 3 residues before it; the germline J gene fills it in. The V gene is TRBV5-6, the J gene TRBJ1-2, with 10 bases that match TRBD1. Germline CDR1 SGHDT, CDR2 YYEEEE. The CDR3 length is 13 residues. The junction had 9 bases not matched to a gene; V was cut back by 9 bases and J by 7 bases. The CDR3 bases that were read are TGTGCCACCAAACCGGGACAGGGGTTTGGC. Its protein is CATKPGQGFG. The full-length CDR3 reads as CATKPGQGFGYTF.

Concerning this clone: The read ends 3 residues before the CDR3 terminus; that terminus is restored from the germline J gene. The sample holds other DNA sequences that translate to the same CDR3. V is TRBV18 and J is TRBJ2-2; 9 positions agree with TRBD2. This CDR3 contains 19 residues. Trimming removed 5 bases from V and 2 bases from J; junction bases left unmatched: 15. Per the germline V gene, CDR1 is KGHSH and CDR2 is LQKENI. CDR3 region: CASSSHSISGGANTGELFF. Incomplete CDR3 DNA: TGTGCCAGCTCATCACATTCTATTAGCGGGGGAGCTAACACCGGGGAG.

With regard to this clone: The observed sequence ends 3 residues before the CDR3 terminus, with the missing tail filled in from the germline J gene. The V call is TRBV2, the J call TRBJ2-5; no reliable D call. CDR1 and CDR2 (germline): SNHLY, FYNNEI. This CDR3 has 13 residues. V gave up 5 bases and J gave up 4 bases, with 11 bases separating them. CDR3 DNA (partial): TGTGCCAGCAGTTACGCAGTTGGAGAGACC. Its protein product is CASSYAVGET. The full CDR3 protein reads CASSYAVGETQYF.

In the case of this clone: The read falls 3 residues short of the CDR3 end, and the missing part is taken from the germline J gene. The rearrangement joins TRBV30 to TRBJ1-4; D remains unclear. Per germline, CDR1 GTSNPN and CDR2 SVGIG (reference sequence). CDR3 length: 15 residues. The part of the CDR3 DNA that was read is TGTGCCTGGAGGGAGAGGGAAGACTATAATTCACCA. This encodes CAWREREDYNSP. The whole CDR3 region reads CAWREREDYNSPLFF.

Regarding this clone: Sequencing ends 3 residues short of the CDR3 end; the germline J gene provides the rest. The genes are TRBV18 and TRBJ1-2; 7 bases agree with TRBD1. Germline V gene data show CDR1 as KGHSH and CDR2 as LQKENI. The length of the CDR3 is 14 residues. The CDR3 spells CASSLTGTAYDYTF. The DNA read from the CDR3 is TGTGCCAGCTCACTCACCGGGACAGCCTACGAC. The full variable domain, completed using reference TRBV18 and TRBJ1-2, is NAGVMQNPRHLVRRRGQEARLRCSPMKGHSHVYWYRQLPEEGLKFMVYLQKENIIDESGMPKERFSAEFPKEGPSILRIQQVVRGDSAAYFCASSLTGTAYDYTFGSGTRLTVV.

For this clone: The CDR3 end lies 3 residues beyond the end of the read and is filled in from the germline J gene. This chain uses TRBV19 with TRBJ1-4; perhaps TRBD1 as D (5 bases). The CDR3 extends over 14 amino acids. V lost 4 bases and J 1 base, leaving 7 bases between the germline ends. CDR1 is LNHDA, CDR2 SQIVND, per germline (reference sequence). CDR3 DNA (partial): TGTGCCAGTAGTAACAGGCGAACTAATGAAAAA. It is translated as CASSNRRTNEK. In full, the CDR3 reads CASSNRRTNEKLFF.

For this clone: The read finishes 3 residues shy of the CDR3 end, and the germline J gene is used to complete it. The chain is built from TRBV10-3 and TRBJ2-3; 7 bases line up with TRBD2. This CDR3 contains 16 residues. Germline loops: CDR1 ENHRY, CDR2 SYGVKD. This chain's CDR3 is CAISESSGYSNQPQYF. The CDR3 DNA, read in part, is TGTGCCATCAGTGAGTCTAGCGGGTATAGCAATCAGCCG.

In regard to this clone: From the germline J gene comes the end of the CDR3, since the read stops 3 residues before it. The rearrangement links TRBV5-5 to TRBJ1-1, with 8 positions matching TRBD1. Per the germline V gene, CDR1 is SGHKS and CDR2 is YYEKEE (reference sequence). Trimming removed 5 bases from V and 4 bases from J; junction bases left unmatched: 4. This CDR3 contains 13 residues. CDR3 loop: CASRLQGGTEAFF. Incomplete CDR3 DNA: TGTGCCAGCAGGCTACAGGGGGGCACTGAA. The full variable domain, rest sourced from reference TRBV5-5 and TRBJ1-1, is DAGVTQSPTHLIKTRGQQVTLRCSPISGHKSVSWYQQVLGQGPQFIFQYYEKEERGRGNFPDRFSARQFPNYSSELNVNALLLGDSALYLCASRLQGGTEAFFGQGTRLTVV.

Comments on this clone: The sequenced fragment ends 3 residues before the CDR3 boundary, so the rest is inferred from the germline J gene. J is TRBJ2-4 and V is TRBV16, with 7 positions matching TRBD1. Germline assignment: CDR1 KGHSY and CDR2 FQNENV. This CDR3 has 14 amino acids. The CDR3 sequence: CASSPGQAVYGQYF. CDR3 DNA, as far as it was read: TGTGCCAGCAGCCCAGGACAGGCCGTCTATGGT.

With regard to this clone: The identical CDR3 is also encoded by other nucleotide sequences in the sample. CDR3 loop: CASSPRRTAGGLGETAFF. CDR3 DNA (partial): TGTGCCAGCTCACCACGGCGAACTGCGGGGGGGCTCGGGGAGACC. The rearrangement links TRBV18 to TRBJ1-1; TRBD1 might be the D (6 bases). Sequencing ends 3 residues short of the CDR3 end; the germline J gene provides the rest. The CDR3 is 18 amino acids. Germline loops: CDR1 KGHSH, CDR2 LQKENI.

Notes on this clone: Read sequence stops 3 residues before the CDR3 end, and the germline J gene provides the missing end. The chain carries TRBV30 and TRBJ2-2; D gene uncertain. Germline lookup yields CDR1 GTSNPN and CDR2 SVGIG (reference sequence). This CDR3 is 13 amino acids long. V was pared by 0 bases and J by 8 bases, with 10 bases between. The CDR3 is CAWSVRASGELFF. The covered CDR3 bases are TGTGCCTGGAGTGTAAGGGCTTCAGGGGAG.

As to this clone: The read halts 3 residues ahead of the CDR3 end, with the missing end drawn from the germline J gene. This chain uses TRBV19 with TRBJ1-2; D call uncertain. In germline, CDR1 is LNHDA, CDR2 SQIVND (reference sequence). The CDR3 covers 12 residues. CDR3 DNA (partial): TGTGCCAGTAGATTAAGCGGGGATACC. Its translation is CASRLSGDT. The full CDR3 protein reads CASRLSGDTYTF.